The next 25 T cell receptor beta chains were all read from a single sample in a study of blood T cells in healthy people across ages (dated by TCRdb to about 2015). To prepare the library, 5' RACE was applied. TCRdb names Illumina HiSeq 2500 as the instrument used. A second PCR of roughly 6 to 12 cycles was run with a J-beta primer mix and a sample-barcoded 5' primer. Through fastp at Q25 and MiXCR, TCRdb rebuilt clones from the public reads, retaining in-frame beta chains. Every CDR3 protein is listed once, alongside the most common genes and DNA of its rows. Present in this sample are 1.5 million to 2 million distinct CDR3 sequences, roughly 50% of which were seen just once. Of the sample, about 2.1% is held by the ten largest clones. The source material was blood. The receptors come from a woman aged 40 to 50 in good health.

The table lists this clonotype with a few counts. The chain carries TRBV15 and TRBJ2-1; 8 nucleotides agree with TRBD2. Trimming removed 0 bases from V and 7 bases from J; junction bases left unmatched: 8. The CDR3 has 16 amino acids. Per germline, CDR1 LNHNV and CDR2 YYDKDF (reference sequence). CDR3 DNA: TGTGCCACCAGCAGAGACGGCGGGGGGCTTAGAAATGAGCAGTTCTTC. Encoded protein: CATSRDGGGLRNEQFF.

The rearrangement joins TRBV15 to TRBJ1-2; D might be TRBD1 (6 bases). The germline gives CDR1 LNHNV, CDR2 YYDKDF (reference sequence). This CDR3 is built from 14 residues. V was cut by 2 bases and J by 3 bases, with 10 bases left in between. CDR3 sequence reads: CATSRSQGYYGYTF. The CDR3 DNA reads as TGTGCCACCAGCAGATCACAGGGTTACTATGGCTACACCTTC. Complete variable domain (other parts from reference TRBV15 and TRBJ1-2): DAMVIQNPRYQVTQFGKPVTLSCSQTLNHNVMYWYQQKSSQAPKLLFHYYDKDFNNEADTPDNFQSRRPNTSFCFLDIRSPGLGDTAMYLCATSRSQGYYGYTFGSGTRLTVV.

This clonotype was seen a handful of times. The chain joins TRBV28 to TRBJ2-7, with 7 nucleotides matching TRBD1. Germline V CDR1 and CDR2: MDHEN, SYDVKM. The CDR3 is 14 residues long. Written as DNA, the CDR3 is TGTGCGGGCGGAAGACAGGGTAAAACGTACGAGCAGTACTTC. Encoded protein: CAGGRQGKTYEQYF. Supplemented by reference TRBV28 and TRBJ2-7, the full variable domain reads DVKVTQSSRYLVKRTGEKVFLECVQDMDHENMFWYRQDPGLGLRLIYFSYDVKMKEKGDIPEGYSVSREKKERFSLILESASTNQTSMYLCAGGRQGKTYEQYFGPGTRLTVT.

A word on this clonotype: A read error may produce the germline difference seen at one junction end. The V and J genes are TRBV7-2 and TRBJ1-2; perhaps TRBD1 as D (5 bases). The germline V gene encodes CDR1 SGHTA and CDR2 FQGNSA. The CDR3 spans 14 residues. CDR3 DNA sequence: TGTGCCGGCAGCTACGAGGGGCGAGGCTATGGCTACACCTTC. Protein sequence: CAGSYEGRGYGYTF.

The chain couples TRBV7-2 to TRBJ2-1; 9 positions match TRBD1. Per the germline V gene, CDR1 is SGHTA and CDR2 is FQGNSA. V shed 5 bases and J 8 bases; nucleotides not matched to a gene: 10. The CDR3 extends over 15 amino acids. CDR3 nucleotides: TGTGCCAGCAGCCAACCGGGACAGGGTCACGATGAGCAGTTCTTC. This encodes CASSQPGQGHDEQFF.

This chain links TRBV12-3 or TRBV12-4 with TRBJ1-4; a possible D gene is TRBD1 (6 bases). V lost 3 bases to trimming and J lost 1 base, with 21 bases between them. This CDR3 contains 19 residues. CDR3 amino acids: CASSFGGLGGFGTNEKLFF. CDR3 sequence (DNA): TGTGCCAGCAGTTTTGGGGGCCTCGGCGGGTTTGGAACTAATGAAAAACTGTTTTTT.

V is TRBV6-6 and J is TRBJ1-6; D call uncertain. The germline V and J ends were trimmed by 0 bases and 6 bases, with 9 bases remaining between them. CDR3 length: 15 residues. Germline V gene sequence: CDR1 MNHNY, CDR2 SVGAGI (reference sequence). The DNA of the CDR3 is TGTGCCAGCAGTTACTCTAGTTTCGGTAATTCACCCCTCCACTTT. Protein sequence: CASSYSSFGNSPLHF.

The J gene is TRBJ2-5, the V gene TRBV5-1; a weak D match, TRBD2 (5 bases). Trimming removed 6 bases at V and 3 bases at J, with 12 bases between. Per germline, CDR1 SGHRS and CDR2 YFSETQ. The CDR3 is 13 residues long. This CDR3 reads CASTDPGKETQYF. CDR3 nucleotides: TGCGCCAGCACCGATCCGGGAAAAGAGACCCAGTACTTC.

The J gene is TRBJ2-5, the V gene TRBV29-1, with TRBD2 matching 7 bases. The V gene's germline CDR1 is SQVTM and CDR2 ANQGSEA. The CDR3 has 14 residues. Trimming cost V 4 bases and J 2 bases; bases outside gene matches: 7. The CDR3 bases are TGCAGCGTTGTATTCGGGGGGTCTCAAGAGACCCAGTACTTC. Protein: CSVVFGGSQETQYF.

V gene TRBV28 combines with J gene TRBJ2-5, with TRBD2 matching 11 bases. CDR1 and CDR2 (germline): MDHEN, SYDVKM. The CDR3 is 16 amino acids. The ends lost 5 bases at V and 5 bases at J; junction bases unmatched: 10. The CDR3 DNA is TGTGCCAGCAGTGAGAGACTAGCGGGGTATATGGAGACCCAGTACTTC. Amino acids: CASSERLAGYMETQYF.

CDR3 sequence: CSAKRSGGSYEQYF. In DNA, the CDR3 is TGCAGTGCAAAACGGTCGGGGGGGTCCTACGAGCAGTACTTC. V usage is TRBV20-1 and J usage is TRBJ2-7; 8 nucleotides agree with TRBD2. Trimming cost V 6 bases and J 1 base; bases outside gene matches: 8. Germline-derived CDR1 and CDR2 are DFQATT and SNEGSKA (reference sequence). The CDR3 is 14 amino acids.

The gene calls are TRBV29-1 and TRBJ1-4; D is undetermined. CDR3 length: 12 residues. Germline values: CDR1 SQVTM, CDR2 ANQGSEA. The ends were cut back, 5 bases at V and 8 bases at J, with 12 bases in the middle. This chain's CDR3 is CSVYGSKEKLFF. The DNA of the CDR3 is TGCAGCGTTTATGGCAGTAAGGAAAAACTGTTTTTT.

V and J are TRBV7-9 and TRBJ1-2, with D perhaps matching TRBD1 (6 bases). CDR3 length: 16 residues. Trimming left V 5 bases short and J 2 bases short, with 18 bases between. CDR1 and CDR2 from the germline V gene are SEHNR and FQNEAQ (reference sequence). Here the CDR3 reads CASSEKHIGQNYGYTF. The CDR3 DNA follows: TGTGCCAGCAGCGAAAAGCATATTGGACAGAACTATGGCTACACCTTC.

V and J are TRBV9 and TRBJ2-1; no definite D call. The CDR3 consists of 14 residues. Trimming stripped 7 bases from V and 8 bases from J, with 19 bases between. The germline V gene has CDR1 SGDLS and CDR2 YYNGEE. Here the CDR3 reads CASGVGKEYHEQFF. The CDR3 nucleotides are TGTGCCAGCGGGGTTGGGAAAGAGTACCATGAGCAGTTCTTC. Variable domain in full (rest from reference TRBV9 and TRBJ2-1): DSGVTQTPKHLITATGQRVTLRCSPRSGDLSVYWYQQSLDQGLQFLIQYYNGEERAKGNILERFSAQQFPDLHSELNLSSLELGDSALYFCASGVGKEYHEQFFGPGTRLTVL.

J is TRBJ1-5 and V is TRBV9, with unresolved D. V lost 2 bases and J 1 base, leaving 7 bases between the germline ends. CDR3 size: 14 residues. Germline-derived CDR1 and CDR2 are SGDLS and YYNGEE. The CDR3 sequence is CASSVGLSNQPQHF. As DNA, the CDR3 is TGTGCCAGCAGCGTCGGTCTAAGCAATCAGCCCCAGCATTTT.

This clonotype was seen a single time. This CDR3 reads CASSFPGVEGYTF. In DNA, the CDR3 is TGTGCCAGCAGCTTTCCGGGGGTCGAGGGCTACACCTTC. This chain connects TRBV7-9 to TRBJ1-2; possibly TRBD1 for D (5 bases). From germline, CDR1 is SEHNR and CDR2 FQNEAQ (reference sequence). CDR3 length equals 13 residues. V shed 3 bases and J shed 8 bases, with 13 bases lying between them.

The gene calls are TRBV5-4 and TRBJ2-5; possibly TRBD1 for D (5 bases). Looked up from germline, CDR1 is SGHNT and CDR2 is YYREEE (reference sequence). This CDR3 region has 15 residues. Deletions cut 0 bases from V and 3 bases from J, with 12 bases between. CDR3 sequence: CASSLGQQREETQYF. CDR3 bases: TGTGCCAGCAGCTTGGGACAGCAAAGGGAAGAGACCCAGTACTTC.

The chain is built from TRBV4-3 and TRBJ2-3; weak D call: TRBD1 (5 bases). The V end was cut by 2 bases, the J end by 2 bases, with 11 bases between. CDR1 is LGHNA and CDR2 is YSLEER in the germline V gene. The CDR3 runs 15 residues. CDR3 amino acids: CASSQFSGLTDTQYF. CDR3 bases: TGCGCCAGCAGCCAATTCTCAGGGCTCACAGATACGCAGTATTTT.

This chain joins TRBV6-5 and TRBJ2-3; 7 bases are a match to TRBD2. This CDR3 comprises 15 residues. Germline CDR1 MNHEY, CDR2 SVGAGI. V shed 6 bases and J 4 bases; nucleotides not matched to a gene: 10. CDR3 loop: CASSPSGEMSDTQYF. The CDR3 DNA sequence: TGTGCCAGCAGCCCTAGCGGCGAAATGTCAGATACGCAGTATTTT.

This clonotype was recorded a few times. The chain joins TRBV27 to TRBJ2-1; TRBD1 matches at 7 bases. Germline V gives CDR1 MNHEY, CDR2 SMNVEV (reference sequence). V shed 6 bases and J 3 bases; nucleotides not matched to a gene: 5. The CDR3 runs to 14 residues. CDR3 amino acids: CASRKTGFYNEQFF. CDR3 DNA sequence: TGTGCCAGCAGAAAGACAGGGTTCTACAATGAGCAGTTCTTC.

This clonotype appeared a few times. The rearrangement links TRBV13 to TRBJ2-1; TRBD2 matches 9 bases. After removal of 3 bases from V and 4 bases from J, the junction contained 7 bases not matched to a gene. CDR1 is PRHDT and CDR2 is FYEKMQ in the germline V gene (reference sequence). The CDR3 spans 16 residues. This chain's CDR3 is CASSFLGRGGYNEQFF. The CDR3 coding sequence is TGTGCCAGCAGCTTCCTCGGGCGGGGGGGTTACAATGAGCAGTTCTTC.

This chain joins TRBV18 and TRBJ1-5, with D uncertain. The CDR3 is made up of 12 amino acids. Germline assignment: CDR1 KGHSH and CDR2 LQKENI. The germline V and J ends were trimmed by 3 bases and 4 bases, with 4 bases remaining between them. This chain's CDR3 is CASSPANQPQHF. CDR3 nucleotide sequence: TGTGCCAGCTCACCGGCGAATCAGCCCCAGCATTTT.

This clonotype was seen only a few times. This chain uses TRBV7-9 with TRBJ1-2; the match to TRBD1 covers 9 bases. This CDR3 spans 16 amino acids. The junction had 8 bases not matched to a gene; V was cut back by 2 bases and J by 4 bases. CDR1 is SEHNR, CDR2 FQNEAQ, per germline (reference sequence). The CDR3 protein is CASSLNTPGQGYGYTF. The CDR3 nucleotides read TGTGCCAGCAGCTTAAACACGCCGGGACAGGGCTATGGCTACACCTTC.

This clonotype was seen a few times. In DNA, the CDR3 is TGCGCCAGCAGCCAAGATCTCCGGGGAGCGAAAGAGACCCAGTACTTC. Its protein product is CASSQDLRGAKETQYF. The J gene is TRBJ2-5, the V gene TRBV4-3; TRBD2 is a possible D gene (5 bases). The CDR3 length is 16 residues. CDR1 is LGHNA and CDR2 is YSLEER in the germline V gene. V was shortened by 0 bases and J by 3 bases, with 14 bases between the two germline ends.

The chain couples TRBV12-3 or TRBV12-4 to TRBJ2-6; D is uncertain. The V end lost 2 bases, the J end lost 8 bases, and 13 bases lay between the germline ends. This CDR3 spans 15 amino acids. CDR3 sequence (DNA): TGTGCCAGCAGTTTACCCCGGACGACGACCAACGTCCTGACTTTC. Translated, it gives CASSLPRTTTNVLTF.